This T cell receptor beta chain was recorded in a study of graft-versus-host responses after intestinal transplantation. Study at large: Isolated intestinal, liver-intestinal, or multivisceral transplants had been given to the recipients. Each patient got anti-thymocyte globulin induction, then tacrolimus and steroids for three to four years.

The CDR3 extends over 15 amino acids. The V and J ends lost 0 bases and 3 bases respectively, with 12 bases between them. Germline CDR1 reads SGDLS; CDR2 reads YYNGEE. Only in-frame clones appear in the TCRdb table, and some are missing; sequencing was by immunoSEQ multiplex PCR. The sample lists around 71,000 clones, 90% to 95% seen once, with around 0.51% in the top ten. Study findings and constraints: GvH clonotypes were identified within recipient marrow, with a subset emerging first in ileum or blood. With peak circulating GvH clone levels came an association with early post-transplant HvG declines.

This clone was picked up one time. Its cognate antigen is unknown. Material: unstimulated CD8+ T cells sorted from spleen or lymph node cells, obtained before intestinal transplant. The chain is built from TRBV9 and TRBJ2-5, with no clear D. This clonotype was sampled from a human donor who received an intestinal transplant. CDR3 DNA sequence: TGTGCCAGCAGCGTAGATCCAGGTATAGAAGAGACCCAGTACTTC. Translated: CASSVDPGIEETQYF.